This T cell receptor (beta chain) originates from a study of T-cell reconstitution after alpha-beta-depleted transplantation in children (dated by TCRdb to 2016 to 2018). Regarding the research as a whole: T-cell immune reconstitution after TCRalphabeta/CD19-depleted allogeneic hematopoietic cell transplantation in children was quantitatively tracked in the study by means of TCR repertoire profiling.

The meaning of the sample's treatment or condition label: allogeneic hematopoietic cell transplantation with graft depleted of TCRalphabeta T cells and CD19 B cells. The children who served as transplant recipients had been given grafts of TCRalphabeta/CD19-depleted allogeneic hematopoietic cells. The junction shows trimming of 1 base on V and 2 bases on J, and the gene matches do not reach 6 bases of it. CDR1 is given as SGDLS and CDR2 as YYNGEE, both from the germline V gene. The CDR3 spans 16 residues, from the cysteine through the phenylalanine. The CDR3 DNA has 48 bases and is translated from base 1. The paper's findings and limits, for the study overall: Hyperexpanded clone frequencies declined over subsequent months; after one year, T-cell counts and TCRbeta diversity were mostly attributed to newly produced T cells. Apparently early alphabetaT-cell count recovery about two months after transplant reportedly relied on only several hundred rapidly expanded clones derived from non-depleted graft cells. The high TCRbeta diversity at day 60 in some patients was ascribed to recipient T cells and intrathymic progenitors that had survived conditioning.

This clonotype was detected only a few times. There is no known antigen for this receptor. No much larger clone exists at a distance of one base, and base qualities are not known. Libraries were built with PCR. The run used an Illumina HiSeq 2500. TCR library preparation used molecular barcoding, with unique molecular identifiers applied to normalize quantification of the TCRbeta repertoire. TCRdb reran the public reads through fastp at Q25 and MiXCR, keeping productive beta chains. Under each unique CDR3 protein, matching rows form one entry showing the most common genes and DNA. The sample table contains about a million distinct CDR3 sequences; only one count was recorded for 25% to 30% of them. The leading ten clones occupy over 25% of the sample.

The starting material was PBMCs, mostly from graft donor cells, obtained 360 days after TCRalphabeta/CD19-depleted stem cell transplant. The sequence joins TRBV9 to TRBJ2-7; 10 bases in between match TRBD1. The sequence came from a boy under two years old who had a stem cell transplant for SCID, so the T cells may come from the graft donor. In nucleotides, the sequence is TGTGCCAGCAGCGTAAGGGGGGACAGGGGTCCCTACGAGCAGTACTTC. Translated, it reads CASSVRGDRGPYEQYF. This CDR3, with the reference TRBV9 and TRBJ2-7 proteins standing in past its ends, gives the full variable domain DSGVTQTPKHLITATGQRVTLRCSPRSGDLSVYWYQQSLDQGLQFLIQYYNGEERAKGNILERFSAQQFPDLHSELNLSSLELGDSALYFCASSVRGDRGPYEQYFGPGTRLTVT.